These 22 T cell receptor beta chains were sequenced from one sample in a study of cytomegalovirus exposure and HLA in healthy donors. Primers for the PCR totalled 60 Vbeta and 13 Jbeta. Profiling relied on immunoSEQ multiplex PCR, and the TCRdb table lists in-frame clones only, not all of them. This sample has fewer than 120,000 clones, with around three quarters found just once. The sequenced sample consisted of PBMCs. These receptors originate from a woman between 25 and 40 years old in good health and CMV-seronegative.

The chain carries TRBV4-3 and TRBJ2-7; 11 nucleotides match TRBD2. Germline V gene lookup returns CDR1 LGHNA and CDR2 YSLEER. V was pared by 0 bases and J by 5 bases, with 12 bases of the junction left unmatched. The CDR3 is 18 amino acids. CDR3 bases: TGCGCCAGCAGCCAAGACAGGGCGGGACAGACTAGCGGGAACGAGCAGTACTTC. It is translated as CASSQDRAGQTSGNEQYF.

The chain recombines TRBV19 with TRBJ1-1, with a possible D match to TRBD1 (5 bases). Germline lookup yields CDR1 LNHDA and CDR2 SQIVND (reference sequence). This CDR3 comprises 14 residues. V was pared by 10 bases and J by 5 bases, with 20 bases between. The CDR3 sequence: CATMGSRVGTEAFF. CDR3 in DNA: TGTGCCACCATGGGTTCCAGGGTGGGAACTGAAGCTTTCTTT.

The chain joins TRBV4-2 to TRBJ1-4, with 7 bases matching TRBD1. Germline assignment: CDR1 LGHNA and CDR2 YNFKEQ. The V segment lost 3 bases and the J segment 5 bases; nucleotides outside the gene matches: 9. The CDR3 has 16 residues. The CDR3 DNA is TGTGCCAGCAGCCATCAGGTCGGGACAGTAAATGAAAAACTGTTTTTT. The encoded protein is CASSHQVGTVNEKLFF.

This clone appeared a single time. V is TRBV5-4 and J is TRBJ2-7; 9 bases line up with TRBD1. This CDR3 contains 16 residues. Unmatched junction bases numbered 5, after V lost 0 bases and J lost 1 base. CDR1 is SGHNT and CDR2 is YYREEE in the germline V gene (reference sequence). CDR3 sequence (DNA): TGTGCCAGCAGCTTGGGAGGGACAGGGTTATCCTACGAGCAGTACTTC. Encoded protein: CASSLGGTGLSYEQYF.

The CDR3, as DNA: TGTGCCAGCAGTTACATAGGACAGGGGGCCGGGGAGCAGTACTTC. It is translated as CASSYIGQGAGEQYF. This chain links TRBV6-5 with TRBJ2-7, with 11 bases lining up with TRBD1. CDR1 and CDR2 from the germline V gene are MNHEY and SVGAGI. The CDR3 contains 15 residues. V gave up 2 bases and J gave up 7 bases; unmatched junction bases: 7.

The rearrangement joins TRBV28 to TRBJ2-7; TRBD2 agrees at 10 bases. CDR3 size: 15 residues. Per germline, CDR1 MDHEN and CDR2 SYDVKM. Trimming cost V 7 bases and J 0 bases; bases outside gene matches: 6. CDR3 coding DNA: TGTGCCAGCATCCGGGGACTAGCGAGCTCCTACGAGCAGTACTTC. Residues: CASIRGLASSYEQYF.

The chain carries TRBV2 and TRBJ1-1; D unclear. The CDR3 covers 14 residues. With 3 bases removed from V and 4 bases from J, the gap between germline ends came to 12 bases. The germline V gene has CDR1 SNHLY and CDR2 FYNNEI. Written as DNA, the CDR3 is TGTGCCAGCAGTGAGGAACAAGGACTCACTGAAGCTTTCTTT. Its translation is CASSEEQGLTEAFF.

This chain uses TRBV6-5 with TRBJ2-7; TRBD1 agrees at 8 bases. Trimming took 6 bases from V and 3 from J; bases not matched to a gene: 7. This CDR3 comprises 14 residues. CDR1 and CDR2 from the germline V gene are MNHEY and SVGAGI. The CDR3 region is CASSLWTGHYEQYF. The CDR3 coding sequence is TGTGCCAGCAGCCTGTGGACAGGGCACTACGAGCAGTACTTC.

In its sample, this clone was seen once. The V gene is TRBV4-3, the J gene TRBJ1-2; D may be TRBD1 (6 bases). Germline CDR1 and CDR2: LGHNA and YSLEER. The ends were cut back, 4 bases at V and 0 bases at J, with 12 bases in the middle. This CDR3 is 15 amino acids long. For the CDR3, the DNA is TGCGCCAGCAGCCGTTCCGGGACAACTAACTATGGCTACACCTTC. Its protein is CASSRSGTTNYGYTF.

The rearrangement joins TRBV6-1 to TRBJ1-2, with 9 bases that match TRBD1. The CDR3 runs 14 residues. V lost 6 bases, J lost 4 bases, and 6 bases stayed unmatched. CDR1 and CDR2 (germline): MNHNS, SASEGT. The CDR3 sequence: CASRRTGEGYGYTF. CDR3 nucleotides: TGTGCCAGCAGGAGGACAGGGGAAGGCTATGGCTACACCTTC.

This clone turned up a few times. V is TRBV14 and J is TRBJ2-2; perhaps TRBD1 as D (6 bases). The CDR3 is made up of 17 amino acids. CDR1 SGHDN and CDR2 FVKESK come from the germline V gene. Trimming removed 2 bases from V and 5 bases from J, with 18 bases in between. This CDR3 is CASSQSLFLGGTGELFF. CDR3 coding DNA: TGTGCCAGCAGCCAATCTCTATTTTTAGGGGGAACCGGGGAGCTGTTTTTT.

The chain carries TRBV28 and TRBJ2-7; 8 bases are shared with TRBD2. CDR1 is MDHEN and CDR2 is SYDVKM in the germline V gene. With V trimmed by 6 bases and J by 3 bases, 4 bases remained unmatched. The CDR3 is made up of 13 amino acids. CDR3 amino acids: CASRKAGVYEQYF. The CDR3 nucleotides are TGTGCCAGCAGAAAAGCGGGAGTCTACGAGCAGTACTTC.

This clone was found a few times. The rearrangement uses TRBV7-2 and TRBJ2-7; D perhaps matches TRBD1 (6 bases). The CDR3 is 15 amino acids. Per germline, CDR1 SGHTA and CDR2 FQGNSA. V shed 5 bases and J shed 3 bases, with 17 bases lying between them. The CDR3 loop reads CASSISGTSYYEQYF. The CDR3 DNA reads as TGTGCCAGCAGCATATCCGGGACATCATACTACGAGCAGTACTTC. The full variable domain, completed using reference TRBV7-2 and TRBJ2-7, is GAGVSQSPSNKVTEKGKDVELRCDPISGHTALYWYRQSLGQGLEFLIYFQGNSAPDKSGLPSDRFSAERTGGSVSTLTIQRTQQEDSAVYLCASSISGTSYYEQYFGPGTRLTVT.

The chain links TRBV5-1 to TRBJ2-7, with 7 bases aligning to TRBD1. This CDR3 contains 14 residues. V dropped 1 base and J dropped 4; count of bases not matched to a gene: 5. The germline CDR1 and CDR2 sequences are SGHRS and YFSETQ. CDR3: CASSLPTGTYEQYF. Written as DNA, the CDR3 is TGCGCCAGCAGCTTGCCGACAGGGACGTACGAGCAGTACTTC.

This chain joins TRBV7-6 and TRBJ1-2, with D tentatively TRBD1 (6 bases). Trimming stripped 5 bases from V and 7 bases from J, with 14 bases between. In germline, CDR1 is SGHVS, CDR2 FNYEAQ. CDR3 length: 13 amino acids. The CDR3 sequence: CASSEQGLGGYTF. DNA for the CDR3: TGTGCCAGCAGCGAACAGGGCCTGGGTGGCTACACCTTC.

CDR3 amino acids: CASSAGTGGFTGELFF. Written as DNA, the CDR3 is TGTGCCAGCAGTGCTGGGACAGGGGGCTTCACCGGGGAGCTGTTTTTT. The V call is TRBV6-4, the J call TRBJ2-2; 12 bases align to TRBD1. V dropped 4 bases and J dropped 4; count of bases not matched to a gene: 4. In germline, CDR1 is MRHNA, CDR2 SNTAGT. The CDR3 length is 16 residues.

This chain uses TRBV7-2 with TRBJ2-7; 11 bases are shared with TRBD2. This CDR3 is 15 amino acids long. V was pared by 5 bases and J by 2 bases, with 5 bases of the junction left unmatched. Germline loops: CDR1 SGHTA, CDR2 FQGNSA. The CDR3 spells CASSPASGGTYEQYF. The CDR3 DNA sequence: TGTGCCAGCAGCCCCGCTAGCGGGGGGACCTACGAGCAGTACTTC.

The chain couples TRBV7-2 to TRBJ1-6; possible D gene TRBD1, 5 bases. Germline loops: CDR1 SGHTA, CDR2 FQGNSA. Trimming left V 3 bases short and J 9 bases short, with 15 bases between. CDR3 length equals 15 residues. CDR3 loop: CASSFFGQGTSPLHF. As DNA, the CDR3 is TGTGCCAGCAGCTTTTTCGGCCAGGGCACTTCACCCCTCCACTTT. The variable domain in full, with the rest retrieved from reference TRBV7-2 and TRBJ1-6, is GAGVSQSPSNKVTEKGKDVELRCDPISGHTALYWYRQSLGQGLEFLIYFQGNSAPDKSGLPSDRFSAERTGGSVSTLTIQRTQQEDSAVYLCASSFFGQGTSPLHFGNGTRLTVT.

This chain links TRBV15 with TRBJ1-1; TRBD1 matches 7 bases. V was pared by 5 bases and J by 3 bases, with 9 bases of the junction left unmatched. CDR1 is LNHNV and CDR2 is YYDKDF in the germline V gene (reference sequence). The CDR3 has 15 amino acids. The CDR3 spells CATSSHRGWDTEAFF. The CDR3 bases are TGTGCCACCAGCTCCCACAGGGGATGGGACACTGAAGCTTTCTTT.

Remarks on this clone: Its ends do not fully match the called genes, so a read error is possible. This chain uses TRBV15 with TRBJ1-5; the D gene is possibly TRBD1 (5 bases). CDR1 and CDR2 from the germline V gene are LNHNV and YYDKDF (reference sequence). The CDR3 is 15 residues long. The CDR3, as DNA: TGTGCCACCAGCGCTGGGGGGGATAGCAGTCAGCCCCAGCATTTT. It encodes CATSAGGDSSQPQHF. The whole variable domain, filled in from reference TRBV15 and TRBJ1-5, reads DAMVIQNPRYQVTQFGKPVTLSCSQTLNHNVMYWYQQKSSQAPKLLFHYYDKDFNNEADTPDNFQSRRPNTSFCFLDIRSPGLGDTAMYLCATSAGGDSSQPQHFGDGTRLSIL.

This chain joins TRBV7-8 and TRBJ1-5; D unclear. The V end lost 4 bases, the J end lost 0 bases, and 10 bases lay between the germline ends. The CDR3 spans 15 residues. Germline loops: CDR1 SGHVS, CDR2 FQNEAQ. The CDR3 DNA reads TGTGCCAGCAGCTCGAGGCTCGATAGCAATCAGCCCCAGCATTTT. The encoded protein is CASSSRLDSNQPQHF. The full variable domain, in which reference TRBV7-8 and TRBJ1-5 provide the parts outside the CDR3, is GAGVSQSPRYKVAKRGQDVALRCDPISGHVSLFWYQQALGQGPEFLTYFQNEAQLDKSGLPSDRFFAERPEGSVSTLKIQRTQQEDSAVYLCASSSRLDSNQPQHFGDGTRLSIL.

The CDR3 protein is CAISDQAEAGAQHF. Here the CDR3 DNA reads TGTGCCATCAGCGACCAGGCGGAAGCAGGGGCCCAGCATTTT. The chain uses TRBV10-3 and TRBJ1-5; D may be TRBD1 (6 bases). The CDR3 length is 14 residues. Germline CDR1 reads ENHRY; CDR2 reads SYGVKD. V shed 6 bases and J shed 11 bases, with 20 bases lying between them.